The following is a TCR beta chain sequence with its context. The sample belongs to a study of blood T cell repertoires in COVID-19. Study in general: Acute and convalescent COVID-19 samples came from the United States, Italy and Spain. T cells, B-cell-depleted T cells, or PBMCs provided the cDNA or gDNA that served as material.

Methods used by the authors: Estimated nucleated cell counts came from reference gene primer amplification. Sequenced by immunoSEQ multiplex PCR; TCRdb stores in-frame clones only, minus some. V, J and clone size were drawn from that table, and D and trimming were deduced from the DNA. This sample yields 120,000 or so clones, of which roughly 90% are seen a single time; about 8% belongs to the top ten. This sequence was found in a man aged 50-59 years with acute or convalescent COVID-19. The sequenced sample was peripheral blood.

The chain's CDR3 is CATQFRTGDQPQHF. In DNA form, the CDR3 reads TGTGCCACCCAGTTCCGGACGGGGGATCAGCCCCAGCATTTT. The V gene is TRBV24-1, the J gene TRBJ1-5; tentative D call: TRBD1 (5 bases). The germline V gene has CDR1 KGHDR and CDR2 SFDVKD. The CDR3 is 14 residues long. The V gene lost 9 bases and the J gene lost 5 bases, with 16 bases spanning the gap.